Presented here are 25 T cell receptor beta chains from one specimen sequenced in a study of shared clonotypes between healthy human individuals. TCRdb keeps only in-frame clones here, not all; method: immunoSEQ multiplex PCR. Of about 2.4 million clones in the sample, 93% were seen once. Input material: naive CD4+ T cells from PBMCs. Subset meaning: CD45RA+ positively selected. The receptors originated from a young man in good health. Some clones in this sample may be carry-over from other donors' samples.

This CDR3 reads CASSSPASLYEQYF. The CDR3 nucleotides read TGTGCCAGCAGTTCCCCCGCCAGCCTCTACGAGCAGTACTTC. The gene calls are TRBV28 and TRBJ2-7; no definite D call. The CDR3 is 14 amino acids. Looked up from germline, CDR1 is MDHEN and CDR2 is SYDVKM. V lost 4 bases and J lost 3, with 13 bases in between.

The chain is built from TRBV7-6 and TRBJ1-4; TRBD1 matches at 9 bases. The CDR3 is 16 amino acids. CDR1 SGHVS and CDR2 FNYEAQ come from the germline V gene. With V trimmed by 5 bases and J by 4 bases, 8 bases remained unmatched. The CDR3 nucleotides are TGTGCCAGCAGCCCTCCCGGGACAGGGTATAATGAAAAACTGTTTTTT. Encoded protein: CASSPPGTGYNEKLFF.

J is TRBJ2-7 and V is TRBV2; 12 bases are a match to TRBD2. Germline-derived CDR1 and CDR2 are SNHLY and FYNNEI. J lost 0 bases, V lost 9 bases, and 6 bases had no gene match. The CDR3 runs 15 residues. In nucleotides, the CDR3 is TGTGCCAGGGGGACTAGCGGGCCACCCTCCTACGAGCAGTACTTC. Translating gives CARGTSGPPSYEQYF.

There are a few counts of this clone. The rearrangement joins TRBV6-1 to TRBJ1-2, with D maybe TRBD1 (6 bases). V was shortened by 6 bases and J by 4 bases, with 15 bases between the two germline ends. The CDR3 is made up of 14 amino acids. Germline values: CDR1 MNHNS, CDR2 SASEGT. The CDR3 sequence is CASSLREGGYGYTF. CDR3 DNA: TGTGCCAGCAGCCTCAGAGAGGGGGGCTATGGCTACACCTTC.

The chain has TRBV10-3 and TRBJ2-7; D remains unclear. From germline, CDR1 is ENHRY and CDR2 SYGVKD. The CDR3 is 11 residues long. Trimming removed 7 bases from V and 5 bases from J, with 9 bases in between. CDR3 in amino acids: CAIMVSDEQYF. Here the CDR3 DNA reads TGTGCCATCATGGTCAGTGACGAGCAGTACTTC.

The V gene is TRBV28, the J gene TRBJ2-5, with D perhaps TRBD2 (6 bases). The CDR3 extends over 13 amino acids. V lost 3 bases and J 8 bases, leaving 13 bases between the germline ends. Germline V gene lookup returns CDR1 MDHEN and CDR2 SYDVKM. The DNA for the CDR3 is TGTGCCAGCAGTTTGGAGGGGTCAGTCACCCAGTACTTC. Translation: CASSLEGSVTQYF.

The V gene is TRBV6-9, the J gene TRBJ2-2, with 11 bases identical to TRBD2. V lost 4 bases and J lost 3; bases outside the gene matches: 1. This CDR3 comprises 15 residues. The germline V gene encodes CDR1 MNHGY and CDR2 SVAAGI. CDR3 region: CASSLAGGYTGELFF. DNA of the CDR3: TGTGCCAGCAGTTTAGCGGGAGGGTACACCGGGGAGCTGTTTTTT.

The gene calls are TRBV21-1 and TRBJ2-1. TRBV21-1 represents a pseudogene. The CDR3 consists of 17 residues. CDR3 DNA: TGTGCCAGCAGCAAAGCAAGGGTCACGACCTTCTACAATGAGCAGTTCTTC. The encoded protein is CASSKARVTTFYNEQFF.

The chain joins TRBV10-1 to TRBJ2-1; the D gene is possibly TRBD2 (6 bases). V lost 5 bases and J 4 bases, leaving 18 bases between the germline ends. CDR3 length: 16 amino acids. Germline-derived CDR1 and CDR2 are WNHNN and SYGVQD (reference sequence). The CDR3 region is CASSLREPGKYNEQFF. For the CDR3, the DNA is TGCGCCAGCAGTCTACGGGAGCCCGGTAAATACAATGAGCAGTTCTTC.

This clone occurred once. CDR3 region: CASSSNRGINEKLFF. DNA of the CDR3: TGTGCCAGCAGCTCTAACAGGGGTATTAATGAAAAACTGTTTTTT. This chain uses TRBV7-2 with TRBJ1-4; 7 bases agree with TRBD1. Germline values: CDR1 SGHTA, CDR2 FQGNSA. The CDR3 has 15 amino acids. J was trimmed by 4 bases and V by 4 bases; bases with no gene match: 6.

This clone turned up a few times. J is TRBJ1-5 and V is TRBV5-1; D might be TRBD1 (5 bases). This CDR3 comprises 14 residues. The germline V and J ends were trimmed by 5 bases and 5 bases, with 14 bases remaining between them. Per the germline V gene, CDR1 is SGHRS and CDR2 is YFSETQ. Here the CDR3 reads CASRLGGDHQPQHF. The CDR3 DNA is TGCGCCAGCAGACTCGGAGGGGACCATCAGCCCCAGCATTTT.

On this clone itself: An end of the junction differs from the germline gene, which may be a read error. The rearrangement links TRBV7-2 to TRBJ2-5, with TRBD1 matching 12 bases. Germline loops: CDR1 SGHTA, CDR2 FQGNSA. The CDR3 length is 16 residues. Here the CDR3 reads CASGFSGTGGAETQYF. In DNA, the CDR3 is TGTGCCAGCGGCTTCTCCGGGACAGGGGGCGCGGAGACCCAGTACTTC.

The rearrangement links TRBV6-5 to TRBJ2-2; the D is unclear. V was cut by 6 bases and J by 3 bases, with 5 bases left in between. The CDR3 sequence is 12 residues long. Germline lookup yields CDR1 MNHEY and CDR2 SVGAGI. CDR3 sequence reads: CASRRHTGELFF. In DNA, the CDR3 is TGTGCCAGCAGGCGGCACACCGGGGAGCTGTTTTTT.

The gene calls are TRBV29-1 and TRBJ1-2; 9 nucleotides align to TRBD1. From germline, CDR1 is SQVTM and CDR2 ANQGSEA. V was pared by 6 bases and J by 4 bases, with 6 bases of the junction left unmatched. The CDR3 is made up of 13 amino acids. The CDR3 coding sequence is TGCAGCGTCCCGGACAGGGGCCTCTATGGCTACACCTTC. Translated, it gives CSVPDRGLYGYTF.

This clone was seen a single time. The chain links TRBV29-1 to TRBJ1-2; D is unresolved. V dropped 4 bases and J dropped 4 bases, with 10 bases sitting between them. This CDR3 spans 12 amino acids. Germline CDR1 reads SQVTM; CDR2 reads ANQGSEA. As DNA, the CDR3 is TGCAGCGTTGGTGACCGTTCCTATGGCTACACCTTC. It specifies CSVGDRSYGYTF. Based on the CDR3 plus reference TRBV29-1 and TRBJ1-2, the full variable domain is SAVISQKPSRDICQRGTSLTIQCQVDSQVTMMFWYRQQPGQSLTLIATANQGSEATYESGFVIDKFPISRPNLTFSTLTVSNMSPEDSSIYLCSVGDRSYGYTFGSGTRLTVV.

The count of this clone is one. The chain is built from TRBV6-6 and TRBJ2-7; D call uncertain. This CDR3 region has 13 residues. The V gene lost 2 bases and the J gene lost 3 bases, with 8 bases spanning the gap. From germline, CDR1 is MNHNY and CDR2 SVGAGI (reference sequence). The CDR3 here is CASSYRVYYEQYF. The CDR3 region has the DNA TGTGCCAGCAGTTACAGGGTATACTACGAGCAGTACTTC.

In the case of this clone: The sample holds other DNA sequences that translate to the same CDR3. The chain joins TRBV5-1 to TRBJ1-1; perhaps TRBD1 as D (5 bases). CDR3 length equals 13 residues. Between the trimmed V and J ends, which lost 3 bases and 2 bases, there was a span of 8 bases. Germline lookup yields CDR1 SGHRS and CDR2 YFSETQ. CDR3 coding DNA: TGCGCCAGCAGCTCGCAGGGAAACACTGAAGCTTTCTTT. Amino acids: CASSSQGNTEAFF. Drawing the rest from reference TRBV5-1 and TRBJ1-1, the complete variable domain is KAGVTQTPRYLIKTRGQQVTLSCSPISGHRSVSWYQQTPGQGLQFLFEYFSETQRNKGNFPGRFSGRQFSNSRSEMNVSTLELGDSALYLCASSSQGNTEAFFGQGTRLTVV.

V is TRBV28 and J is TRBJ2-5, with 7 bases matching TRBD1. Germline trimming cut 4 bases from V and 2 bases from J; bases unmatched to any gene: 7. Germline CDR1 MDHEN, CDR2 SYDVKM. The CDR3 loop spans 15 amino acids. The CDR3 is CASSSTGKLQETQYF. CDR3 nucleotides: TGTGCCAGCAGTTCGACAGGGAAGCTTCAAGAGACCCAGTACTTC.

The gene calls are TRBV18 and TRBJ1-3; D might be TRBD1 (5 bases). CDR3 length: 15 residues. The germline gives CDR1 KGHSH, CDR2 LQKENI. Trimming left V 3 bases short and J 4 bases short, with 13 bases between. As DNA, the CDR3 is TGTGCCAGCTCACCGGGGGTGGCCTTGGGAAACACCATATATTTT. Its translation: CASSPGVALGNTIYF.

The chain combines TRBV4-2 with TRBJ2-2; D ambiguous. Germline CDR1 is LGHNA and CDR2 is YNFKEQ. V lost 4 bases and J 6 bases, leaving 18 bases between the germline ends. This CDR3 contains 16 residues. DNA for the CDR3: TGTGCCAGCAGCCGAGGTGAAGCAGGCCCCCCCGGGGAGCTGTTTTTT. As protein: CASSRGEAGPPGELFF.

In this sample, this clone turned up a few times. Other DNA sequences in this sample translate to the same CDR3. The chain employs TRBV30 and TRBJ1-1; D is unresolved. Trimming cost V 1 base and J 2 bases, with 8 bases left between them. Looked up from germline, CDR1 is GTSNPN and CDR2 is SVGIG (reference sequence). CDR3 length equals 13 residues. CDR3 nucleotides: TGTGCCTGGAGTGAGCAGACAAACACTGAAGCTTTCTTT. Translating it yields CAWSEQTNTEAFF. Full variable domain (rest looked up from reference TRBV30 and TRBJ1-1): SQTIHQWPATLVQPVGSPLSLECTVEGTSNPNLYWYRQAAGRGLQLLFYSVGIGQISSEVPQNLSASRPQDRQFILSSKKLLLSDSGFYLCAWSEQTNTEAFFGQGTRLTVV.

The chain uses TRBV5-1 and TRBJ2-6; D might be TRBD1 or TRBD2, each matching 6 bases. The V and J ends lost 0 bases and 2 bases respectively, with 15 bases between them. There are 18 residues in the CDR3. Germline CDR1 SGHRS, CDR2 YFSETQ. The CDR3 bases are TGCGCCAGCAGCTTGGAAGGAGGGGGGTCGGCTGGGGCCAACGTCCTGACTTTC. Its protein product is CASSLEGGGSAGANVLTF.

This clone appeared once. The chain couples TRBV6-1 to TRBJ2-5; the D gene is possibly TRBD1 (6 bases). Germline values: CDR1 MNHNS, CDR2 SASEGT. This CDR3 region has 14 residues. V was cut by 4 bases and J by 4 bases, with 13 bases left in between. The CDR3 here is CASSAYDRIETQYF. The CDR3 coding sequence is TGTGCCAGCAGTGCGTACGACAGGATAGAGACCCAGTACTTC.

The chain is built from TRBV28 and TRBJ2-2; D is ambiguous. Germline V gene lookup returns CDR1 MDHEN and CDR2 SYDVKM. The V and J ends lost 5 bases and 9 bases respectively, with 10 bases between them. The CDR3 is 12 amino acids. CDR3 sequence (DNA): TGTGCCAGCAGTGCAACTACACGGGAGCTGTTTTTT. Translated: CASSATTRELFF.

The chain carries TRBV7-8 and TRBJ1-2; maybe TRBD1 (6 bases). The V gene lost 4 bases and the J gene lost 4 bases, with 22 bases spanning the gap. This CDR3 spans 17 amino acids. Per germline, CDR1 SGHVS and CDR2 FQNEAQ. The CDR3 coding sequence is TGTGCCAGCAGCTGGACTAAAAGGAGTGGAGGGGGCTATGGCTACACCTTC. Amino acids: CASSWTKRSGGGYGYTF.